This T cell receptor beta chain was recovered during a study of T cell changes during pregnancy in multiple sclerosis. Generated by immunoSEQ multiplex PCR, the TCRdb table keeps only in-frame clones and is missing some. Altogether under 50,000 clones are present, 90% to 95% being singletons, with the ten largest covering more than 0.35%. Germline V gene sequence: CDR1 SGHRS, CDR2 YFSETQ. The CDR3 covers 17 residues. V was pared by 3 bases and J by 5 bases, with 16 bases of the junction left unmatched. This receptor was obtained from a female donor with multiple sclerosis, enrolled in a pregnancy study. The chain recombines TRBV5-1 with TRBJ1-2; 7 bases map to TRBD1. The material sequenced was CD4+ T cells from peripheral blood mononuclear cells, taken after pregnancy. The CDR3 here is CASSSGTEVLWGYGYTF. CDR3 sequence (DNA): TGCGCCAGCAGCTCCGGGACAGAAGTCCTTTGGGGGTATGGCTACACCTTC.